This T cell receptor (beta chain) was identified during a study of cytomegalovirus exposure and HLA in healthy donors. General study results and limits: A later look showed TCR association rates differing by HLA locus, highest for DRB1 and lowest for HLA-C. Accounts indicate the classifier identified cytomegalovirus status with strong specificity and sensitivity.

The sample holds a few counts of this clone. Its antigen is not known. PCR was performed using 60 Vbeta and 13 Jbeta primers. Some clones are missing from TCRdb's copy, which holds only in-frame ones; the method was immunoSEQ multiplex PCR. Counted here are 99,000 or so clones, 10% to 15% occurring once; the ten biggest clones make up approximately 16%. V gave up 5 bases and J gave up 7 bases, with 14 bases separating them. Germline assignment: CDR1 LNHDA and CDR2 SQIVND (reference sequence). The CDR3 contains 14 residues. The sequencing sample was made of PBMCs. The J gene is TRBJ2-2, the V gene TRBV19; a possible D gene is TRBD2 (6 bases). This receptor was obtained from a man aged 35-49 years in good health and CMV-seropositive. CDR3 residues: CASSPGGTGGELFF. The CDR3 nucleotides read TGTGCCAGTAGTCCTGGGGGGACCGGCGGGGAGCTGTTTTTT.